This TCR beta chain was identified during a study of cytomegalovirus exposure and HLA in healthy donors. The PCR was carried out with 60 Vbeta primers and 13 Jbeta primers. Measured with immunoSEQ multiplex PCR; TCRdb has only the in-frame clones, and not every one. The sample lists approximately 110,000 clones, roughly 68% occurring once. The germline V gene encodes CDR1 MDHEN and CDR2 SYDVKM. The CDR3 runs 14 residues. V lost 7 bases and J lost 1, with 12 bases in between. Comments on this clone: Its antigen is currently unknown.

Overall study findings and caveats: A few chains tied to CMV proved CMV antigen-specific in vitro. HLA restriction was apparent for most CMV-associated TCR beta chains in a later analysis.

This TCR was recovered from a man aged 30 to 45 in good health and CMV-seropositive. The V call is TRBV28, the J call TRBJ2-3; possible D gene TRBD1, 5 bases. The specimen was PBMCs. The CDR3 DNA follows: TGTGCCAGCACCACAGGACGGGGCACAGATACGCAGTATTTT. Protein product: CASTTGRGTDTQYF.